These 5 T cell receptor beta chains were all obtained from the same sample, sequenced in a study of blood T cell repertoires in COVID-19 (dated by TCRdb to about 2020). Receptors were amplified or captured by the immunoSEQ multiplex PCR assay. TCRdb obtained this table from immuneACCESS and retained in-frame rearrangements with V and J assigned. These tables miss some clones; where compared with another copy, unresolved V genes account for less than half of the shortfall, and the remainder is unexplained. The sample table holds around 300,000 clones, of which over 75% were seen once. Together, the top ten hold about 5% of the sample. Sample: PBMCs or T cells enriched from blood (not recorded which). The receptor set was obtained from a man aged 30-40 years who had recovered from COVID-19.

The J gene is TRBJ1-1, the V gene TRBV10-3; TRBD1 agrees at 10 bases. Trimming cost V 3 bases and J 4 bases; bases outside gene matches: 2. CDR1 is ENHRY and CDR2 is SYGVKD in the germline V gene. The CDR3 extends over 14 amino acids. CDR3 sequence (DNA): TGTGCCATCAGTGATGGACAGGGGGTCACTGAAGCTTTCTTT. The encoded protein is CAISDGQGVTEAFF.

This clone was seen a single time. V usage is TRBV9 and J usage is TRBJ1-6; 7 bases agree with TRBD1. The V gene end was trimmed by 2 bases and the J gene end by 10 bases; junction bases not matched to a gene: 9. Looked up from germline, CDR1 is SGDLS and CDR2 is YYNGEE. The CDR3 sequence is 15 residues long. This chain's CDR3 is CASSVTGTAKSPLHF. In DNA, the CDR3 is TGTGCCAGCAGCGTCACCGGGACAGCTAAATCACCCCTCCACTTT.

This clone is deemed medium-sized (0.01 to 0.1%). This sequence joins TRBV2 and TRBJ1-3, with D tentatively TRBD1 (6 bases). This CDR3 is 14 amino acids long. The V and J ends lost 9 bases and 3 bases respectively, with 15 bases between them. Germline CDR1 and CDR2: SNHLY and FYNNEI. CDR3 protein: CASRQGGVGNTIYF. DNA for the CDR3: TGTGCCAGTCGTCAAGGGGGAGTTGGAAACACCATATATTTT.

This chain links TRBV5-1 with TRBJ1-2, with 7 nucleotides matching TRBD1. Germline CDR1 SGHRS, CDR2 YFSETQ. This CDR3 comprises 14 residues. After removal of 3 bases from V and 2 bases from J, the junction contained 4 bases not matched to a gene. The CDR3 reads CASSSGGINYGYTF. CDR3 DNA sequence: TGCGCCAGCAGCTCAGGGGGTATCAACTATGGCTACACCTTC.

The CDR3 spells CASSGLGGPNQPQHF. The CDR3 region has the DNA TGTGCCAGCAGCGGCCTAGGGGGACCCAATCAGCCCCAGCATTTT. The rearrangement uses TRBV9 and TRBJ1-5; D is perhaps TRBD1 (6 bases). This CDR3 has 15 residues. Germline CDR1 is SGDLS and CDR2 is YYNGEE. V was shortened by 3 bases and J by 3 bases, with 13 bases between the two germline ends.